This T cell receptor (beta chain) emerged from a study of technical replicates of blood from a few donors. Assay used: immunoSEQ multiplex PCR; TCRdb lists only in-frame clones, some missing. Of around 68,000 clones in the sample, 95% to 97% were seen once. Trimming removed 5 bases from V and 6 bases from J; junction bases left unmatched: 6. CDR1 is GTSNPN and CDR2 is SVGIG in the germline V gene (reference sequence). CDR3 length equals 12 residues. The source is a human donor in good health. The source material was T cells isolated from PBMCs. The V and J genes are TRBV30 and TRBJ2-7, with 8 bases matching TRBD2. The CDR3 region has the DNA TGTGCCTGGCGGGAGGGCCCGTCCGAGCAGTACTTC. Protein sequence: CAWREGPSEQYF.